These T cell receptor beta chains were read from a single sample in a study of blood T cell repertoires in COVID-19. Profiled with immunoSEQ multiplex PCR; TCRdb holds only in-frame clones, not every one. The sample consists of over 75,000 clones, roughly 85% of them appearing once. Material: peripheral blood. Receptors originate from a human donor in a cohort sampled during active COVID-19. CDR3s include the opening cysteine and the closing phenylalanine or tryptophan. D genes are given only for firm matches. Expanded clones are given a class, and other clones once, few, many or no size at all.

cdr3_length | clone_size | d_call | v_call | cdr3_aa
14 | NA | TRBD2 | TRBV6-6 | CASSLTSGEETQYF
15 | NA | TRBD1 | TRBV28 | CASSRHRTGGDEQYF
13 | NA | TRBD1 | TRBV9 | CASSGQGWNTIYF
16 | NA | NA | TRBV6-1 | CASSDQGGKTPWEQYF
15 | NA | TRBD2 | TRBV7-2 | CASSFLAGAAGEQYF
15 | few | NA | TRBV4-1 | CASSQALTRGDEQFF
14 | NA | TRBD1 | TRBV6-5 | CASSSAGGSYGYTF
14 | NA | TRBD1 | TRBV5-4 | CASSPFRGRRGYTF
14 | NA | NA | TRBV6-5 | CASTGVLPQETQYF
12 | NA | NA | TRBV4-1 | CASSLDEGVRHF
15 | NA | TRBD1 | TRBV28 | CASSPTGGNNSPLHF
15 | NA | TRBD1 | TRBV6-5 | CASSPGQWAYNEQFF
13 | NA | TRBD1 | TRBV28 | CATSSGGVETQYF
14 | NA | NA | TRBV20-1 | CSASPRVSYNEQFF
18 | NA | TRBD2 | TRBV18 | CASSPFSRAGSAQETQYF
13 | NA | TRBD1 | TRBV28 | CATNRDSNSPLHF
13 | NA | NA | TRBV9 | CASSPSGGETQYF
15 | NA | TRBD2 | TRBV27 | CASSMGTRSYNEQFF
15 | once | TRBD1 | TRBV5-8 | CASSLRQGSYNEQFF
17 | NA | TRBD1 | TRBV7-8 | CASSQGQGTGVSYEQYF
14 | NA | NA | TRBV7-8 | CASSLELEADEQFF
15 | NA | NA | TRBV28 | CASSRLIADTDTQYF
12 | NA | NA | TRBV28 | CASNTNTDTQYF
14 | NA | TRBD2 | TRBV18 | CASSPPERGYEQFF
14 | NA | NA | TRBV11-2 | CASSSFPRTDTQYF
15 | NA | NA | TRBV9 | CASSVGGTSAGEQYF
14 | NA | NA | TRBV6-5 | CASSYSRYLYEQYF
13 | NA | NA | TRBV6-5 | CASSRDTGSPLHF
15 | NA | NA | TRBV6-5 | CATQGGGITSYEQYF